This T cell receptor (beta chain) was sequenced during a study of somatic mutations in cytotoxic T cells in rheumatoid arthritis. Only in-frame clones appear in the TCRdb table, and some are missing; sequencing was by immunoSEQ multiplex PCR. The data contain approximately 10,000 clones, about four fifths of them seen just once; the ten biggest clones take up roughly 19%. The CDR3 spans 14 residues. Trimming left V 6 bases short and J 5 bases short, with 17 bases between. Germline CDR1 SGHAT, CDR2 FQNNGV. The receptor was isolated from a woman aged 45 to 65 in good health. The specimen was CD8+ T cells sorted from blood. The rearrangement joins TRBV11-2 to TRBJ2-7, with D tentatively TRBD1 (6 bases). The CDR3 DNA is TGTGCCAGCAGGTGGGGGACAACGGGAAACGAGCAGTACTTC. As protein: CASRWGTTGNEQYF.